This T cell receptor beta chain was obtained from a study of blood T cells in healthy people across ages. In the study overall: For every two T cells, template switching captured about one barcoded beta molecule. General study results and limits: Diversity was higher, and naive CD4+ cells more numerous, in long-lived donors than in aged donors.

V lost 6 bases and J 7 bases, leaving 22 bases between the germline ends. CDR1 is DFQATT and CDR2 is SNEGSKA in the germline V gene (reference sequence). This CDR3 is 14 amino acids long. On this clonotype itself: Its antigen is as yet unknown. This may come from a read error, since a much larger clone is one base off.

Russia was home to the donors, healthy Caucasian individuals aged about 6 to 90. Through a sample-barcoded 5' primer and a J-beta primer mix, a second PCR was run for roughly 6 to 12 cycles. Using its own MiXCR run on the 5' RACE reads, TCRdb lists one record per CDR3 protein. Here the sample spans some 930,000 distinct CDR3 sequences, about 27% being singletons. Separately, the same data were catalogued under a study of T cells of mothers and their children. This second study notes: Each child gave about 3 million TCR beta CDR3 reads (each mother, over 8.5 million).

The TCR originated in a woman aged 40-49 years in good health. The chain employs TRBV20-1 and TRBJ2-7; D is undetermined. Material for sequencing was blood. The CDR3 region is CSARTRTAIREQYF. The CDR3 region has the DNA TGCAGTGCGCGTACCAGGACGGCAATAAGGGAGCAGTACTTC.